The clone carrying this T cell receptor beta chain was picked up a small number of times. Its antigen is as yet unknown. Germline lookup yields CDR1 MGHDK and CDR2 SYGVNS. The trim removed 7 bases at V and 5 bases at J, leaving 6 bases unmatched. The CDR3 covers 14 residues. The data were obtained in a study of T-cell memory formation after mild COVID-19. Study in general: Most TCR clusters belonged to a single donor.

TCRdb fed the 5' RACE reads into MiXCR, producing one record per CDR3 protein. In the table there are 350,000 to 500,000 distinct CDR3 sequences, approximately 18% of which are singletons. Study results and caveats: Later expanders leaned CD4+, whereas clones that contracted between day 15 and 85 were balanced CD4/CD8. Contracting clones localized mainly to CM and EM when CD4+ and mainly to EMRA when CD8+.

The rearrangement links TRBV25-1 to TRBJ1-5; 9 positions match TRBD1. Sample: PBMCs or a T cell subset sorted from them (not recorded which). The receptor was derived from a man aged 18 to 29 who had mild COVID-19 (a few samples of this study predate the infection). Cell type and time point are not known. CDR3 DNA: TGTGCCAGCAACACAGGGGGCGAAGATCAGCCCCAGCATTTT. It encodes CASNTGGEDQPQHF.